A single sample is the source of the 14 T cell receptor beta chains below, sequenced in a study of vaccination and CD4 T cells after COVID-19. TCRdb independently ran MiXCR on the PCR reads; one entry per CDR3 protein. Of approximately 40,000 distinct CDR3 sequences listed, 35% to 45% are singletons. This sample's time point: late sampling 161 to 241 days after vaccination in a few convalescent patients. The input for sequencing was CD4+ T cells from blood, taken about 7 months after SARS-CoV-2 vaccination. The receptors originated from a human donor who had recovered from COVID-19.

The chain uses TRBV5-4 and TRBJ1-1; 7 bases line up with TRBD1. Losses at the gene ends were 0 bases for V and 7 bases for J; bases not matched to a gene: 3. The length of the CDR3 is 13 residues. Germline CDR1 is SGHNT and CDR2 is YYREEE (reference sequence). CDR3 protein: CASSLGGTDEAFF. CDR3 in DNA: TGTGCCAGCAGCTTGGGGGGGACAGATGAAGCTTTCTTT.

The rearrangement uses TRBV28 and TRBJ2-2; TRBD1 matches 9 bases. The germline gives CDR1 MDHEN, CDR2 SYDVKM. Losses at the gene ends were 6 bases for V and 6 bases for J; bases not matched to a gene: 5. CDR3 length: 14 amino acids. This chain's CDR3 is CASRLQGASGELFF. CDR3 bases: TGTGCCAGCAGGCTACAGGGGGCATCCGGGGAGCTGTTTTTT.

This clonotype was counted between two and nine times. This rearrangement joins TRBV20-1 to TRBJ2-3; 8 bases are a match to TRBD2. With 6 bases clipped from V and 2 bases from J, the junction kept 10 bases outside the gene matches. Looked up from germline, CDR1 is DFQATT and CDR2 is SNEGSKA (reference sequence). The CDR3 is 15 residues long. This CDR3 is CSATNVAGNTDTQYF. For the CDR3, the DNA is TGCAGTGCCACGAACGTAGCGGGAAACACAGATACGCAGTATTTT.

This clonotype has a handful of counts. The V call is TRBV7-9, the J call TRBJ2-7; D call uncertain. This CDR3 has 12 amino acids. CDR1 is SEHNR, CDR2 FQNEAQ, per germline (reference sequence). Trimming removed 1 base from V and 6 bases from J, with 7 bases in between. CDR3 sequence reads: CASSLVSGEQYF. The CDR3 DNA is TGTGCCAGCAGCTTAGTGAGTGGCGAGCAGTACTTC.

The V gene is TRBV4-2, the J gene TRBJ2-2; D is possibly TRBD2 (5 bases). Germline loops: CDR1 LGHNA, CDR2 YNFKEQ. This CDR3 is built from 18 residues. Deletions cut 0 bases from V and 3 bases from J, with 17 bases between. CDR3 DNA sequence: TGTGCCAGCAGCCAAGACCCCCCCGGGTCCGGGGACACCGGGGAGCTGTTTTTT. Translating gives CASSQDPPGSGDTGELFF.

This chain joins TRBV2 and TRBJ2-7, with D uncertain. The V gene's germline CDR1 is SNHLY and CDR2 FYNNEI. The CDR3 spans 13 residues. V gave up 8 bases and J gave up 6 bases, with 17 bases separating them. The CDR3 nucleotides are TGTGCCAGCTTGCCCAGAAGGATTGGCGAGCAGTACTTC. Translation gives CASLPRRIGEQYF.

This clonotype was picked up a small number of times. The chain has TRBV7-8 and TRBJ1-2; the match to TRBD1 covers 9 bases. CDR1 SGHVS and CDR2 FQNEAQ come from the germline V gene. This CDR3 is 15 amino acids long. With V trimmed by 5 bases and J by 5 bases, 9 bases remained unmatched. The CDR3 DNA sequence: TGTGCCAGCAGCCAGACCGGGACAGGGCGGTATGGCTACACCTTC. Translation gives CASSQTGTGRYGYTF.

V and J are TRBV7-3 and TRBJ2-7; 8 nucleotides line up with TRBD1. The junction had 6 bases not matched to a gene; V was cut back by 2 bases and J by 3 bases. The CDR3 length is 15 residues. Germline V lookup: CDR1 SGHTA, CDR2 FQGTGA. The CDR3 region is CASSLEGTGLYEQYF. In nucleotides, the CDR3 is TGTGCCAGCAGCTTAGAAGGGACAGGACTCTACGAGCAGTACTTC. The full variable domain, in which reference TRBV7-3 and TRBJ2-7 provide the parts outside the CDR3, is GAGVSQTPSNKVTEKGKYVELRCDPISGHTALYWYRQSLGQGPEFLIYFQGTGAADDSGLPNDRFFAVRPEGSVSTLKIQRTERGDSAVYLCASSLEGTGLYEQYFGPGTRLTVT.

This clonotype is termed medium-sized. This chain links TRBV6-1 with TRBJ1-2; TRBD1 might be the D (5 bases). Between the trimmed V and J ends, which lost 6 bases and 8 bases, there was a span of 16 bases. This CDR3 is 13 amino acids long. CDR1 is MNHNS, CDR2 SASEGT, per germline. The CDR3 DNA reads TGTGCCAGCAGCTCGCCGTACGGGGACGGCTACACCTTC. Translation: CASSSPYGDGYTF.

This chain joins TRBV19 and TRBJ1-1, with no clear D. The CDR3 sequence is 14 residues long. The V and J ends lost 5 bases and 1 base respectively, with 11 bases between them. Germline CDR1 reads LNHDA; CDR2 reads SQIVND (reference sequence). As DNA, the CDR3 is TGTGCCAGTAGTTTCCAATCAGGGAACACTGAAGCTTTCTTT. It codes for CASSFQSGNTEAFF.

The genes are TRBV6-2 or TRBV6-3 and TRBJ2-5, with no clear D. Trimming took 0 bases from V and 5 from J, leaving 13 bases between them. Germline assignment: CDR1 MNHEY and CDR2 SVGEGT. The CDR3 is 15 residues long. The CDR3 protein is CASSYSNGVRETQYF. The CDR3 DNA is TGTGCCAGCAGTTACTCGAATGGGGTCCGGGAGACCCAGTACTTC.

The table lists this clonotype with a few counts. This sequence joins TRBV15 and TRBJ2-7; 8 bases match TRBD2. The CDR3 contains 15 residues. CDR1 is LNHNV, CDR2 YYDKDF, per germline (reference sequence). V was pared by 2 bases and J by 5 bases, with 8 bases of the junction left unmatched. The CDR3 sequence: CATSRYSGNPHEQYF. In nucleotides, the CDR3 is TGTGCCACCAGCAGATATAGCGGGAACCCTCACGAGCAGTACTTC.

This clonotype was recorded a few times. The V and J genes are TRBV6-1 and TRBJ2-3; D possibly corresponds to TRBD1 (5 bases). V lost 8 bases and J lost 2, with 14 bases in between. Looked up from germline, CDR1 is MNHNS and CDR2 is SASEGT. This CDR3 is built from 14 residues. As DNA, the CDR3 is TGTGCCAGCCTAAGGGGTGCGGCCACAGATACGCAGTATTTT. This sequence encodes CASLRGAATDTQYF.

J is TRBJ1-4 and V is TRBV4-1; D is ambiguous. This CDR3 region has 14 residues. Germline CDR1 MGHRA, CDR2 YSYEKL. Deletions cut 1 base from V and 3 bases from J, with 6 bases between. The DNA of the CDR3 is TGCGCCAGCAGCCAAGGTCGGGCTAATGAAAAACTGTTTTTT. It translates to CASSQGRANEKLFF.